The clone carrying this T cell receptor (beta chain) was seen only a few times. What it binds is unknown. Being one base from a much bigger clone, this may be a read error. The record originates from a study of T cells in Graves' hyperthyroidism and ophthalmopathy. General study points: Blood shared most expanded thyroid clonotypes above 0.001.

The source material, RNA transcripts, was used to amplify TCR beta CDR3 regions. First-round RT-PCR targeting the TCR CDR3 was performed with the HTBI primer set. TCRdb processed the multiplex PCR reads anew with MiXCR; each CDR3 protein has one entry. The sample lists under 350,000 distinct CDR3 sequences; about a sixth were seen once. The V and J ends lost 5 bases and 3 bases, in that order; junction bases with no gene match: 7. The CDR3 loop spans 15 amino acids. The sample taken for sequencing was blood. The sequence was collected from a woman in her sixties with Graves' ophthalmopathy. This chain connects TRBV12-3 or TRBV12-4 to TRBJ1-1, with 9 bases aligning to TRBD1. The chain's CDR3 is CASSLTGGGDTEAFF. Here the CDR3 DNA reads TGTGCCAGCAGTCTCACAGGGGGCGGCGACACTGAAGCTTTCTTT.